This record covers a single T cell receptor (beta chain). The antigen is undetermined. The data belong to a study of T cells after yellow fever vaccination. Whole-study results and caveats: Though weaker, the secondary response peaked faster, on day 5 versus 15. A large majority of primary-vaccination clones showed up again after the booster (roughly 96% CD4, about 87% CD8).

The CDR3 runs to 15 residues. Per the germline V gene, CDR1 is MNHEY and CDR2 is SMNVEV (reference sequence). With 11 bases clipped from V and 9 bases from J, the junction kept 21 bases outside the gene matches. One entry per CDR3 protein results from TCRdb running MiXCR on the 5' RACE reads. The sample records 300,000 to 350,000 distinct CDR3 sequences, under 5% being singletons. The TCR was taken from a man between 18 and 35 years old who received the YFV17D yellow fever vaccine. This specimen consisted of PBMCs, obtained 5 days after the yellow fever booster vaccination. The V gene is TRBV27, the J gene TRBJ2-7, with 8 nucleotides matching TRBD1. CDR3 bases: TGTGCCCGCCCAAGGGGATTCTCAGGGGGCTATCTGCAGTACGTC. Translated: CARPRGFSGGYLQYV.